The TCR beta chain under discussion was sequenced for a study of blood T cells in healthy people across ages (dated by TCRdb to the mid-2010s). About the full investigation: In model experiments, roughly one uniquely barcoded TCR beta cDNA molecule per two T cells was captured by template switching. The study analyzed two additional independent replicas of 1 million unique cDNA reads from the same blood draw for two donors, one aged 18 to 29 and one aged 80 or older. Age-related changes in TCR beta repertoire diversity were measured in the study by deep sequencing normalized with unique cDNA molecular identifiers. The donors were divided into four age groups: young (average roughly 17 years), middle-aged (about 40), aged (about 60) and long-lived (about 90). Donors of different ages were randomly distributed across sequencing lanes to avoid experimental bias. On the study overall, not on this receptor specifically: Because profiling used bulk unsorted PBMCs, naive and antigen-experienced compartments could not be compared conclusively. Because the CMV infection status of the donors was unknown, age-related changes in expanded clonotypes may potentially have been confounded. Compared with the aged group, the long-lived group had more naive CD4+ T cells, fewer expanded clones and increased TCR diversity, a pattern suggesting age selection. A strong correlation was found between observed TCR beta diversity and the percentage of naive T cells measured by flow cytometry. Estimates of total diversity from one million sequenced T cells were regarded as lower bounds and underestimates. Observed TCR beta diversity per million T cells fell roughly linearly with age, and a significant reduction was already apparent by age about 36.

Systemically healthy Caucasian individuals from Russia, some 40 in total and aged roughly 6 to 100 years, were included as donors. Each donor gave ten milliliters of peripheral blood, drawn into EDTA-treated Vacutainer tubes. Ficoll-Paque density-gradient centrifugation was used to isolate PBMCs, with at least 6.5 million per sample. Trizol reagent was used to extract total RNA from PBMCs, with at least 5 micrograms per sample. Naive CD45RAhigh/CD27high T cell percentages were measured by flow cytometry on a PBMC aliquot from every donor. The library was generated by 5' RACE. A second PCR of roughly 7 to 11 cycles was performed with a sample-barcoded 5' primer and a J-beta primer mix. A unique molecular identifier was introduced onto each TCR beta cDNA molecule by a template-switch 5' adaptor carrying 12 random nucleotides. At least 2.5 million CDR3-containing paired-end reads were obtained from each sample. All of the RNA was converted into first-strand cDNA using the Mint cDNA synthesis kit, with a TRBC-specific oligonucleotide serving as the primer. Following uracil-DNA glycosylase treatment, a first 18-cycle PCR with universal primers M1SS and BC2_uni_R was performed on all cDNA. The authors' analysis ran thus. Normalization of each sample was performed by random selection of 1 million high-quality reads, each carrying a distinct molecular identifier. Instead of being binned into consensus sequences, reads with shared molecular identifiers were discarded. MiTCR, with a Q25 quality threshold and the strictest error-elimination algorithm, was used for CDR3 identification, clonotype clustering and error correction. A nonparametric unseen species model using Euler transformation provided a lower-bound estimate of total TCR beta diversity. The raw public reads went through TCRdb reprocessing: fastp at Q25, MiXCR clone calling, in-frame beta chains kept. Rows with a matching CDR3 protein are joined into one entry that keeps the most common DNA and genes. These V and J calls derive from TCRdb rather than the authors' analysis. The sample includes around 1,800,000 distinct CDR3 sequences, with approximately 39% observed a single time. The biggest ten clones account for 23% of the sample.

The CDR3 sequence holds 16 residues, the cysteine and phenylalanine included. CDR3 DNA only is kept here, 48 bases in frame from base 1. Sequences SGHRS (CDR1) and YFSETQ (CDR2) are obtained from the germline V gene. V and J are trimmed by 0 bases and 0 bases, and the gene matches miss 6 bases of the junction. On this clonotype itself: There is no known antigen for this receptor. One base away there is no much larger clone; base qualities are not given.

The clonotype comes from a human donor in good health. The chain is assembled from TRBV5-1 and TRBJ2-7; TRBD2 fits 7 bases in the junction. Sequencing input: blood. The DNA sequence is as follows: TGCGCCAGCAGCTTGGAGACGCGGGGGATCTCCTACGAGCAGTACTTC. The encoded protein is CASSLETRGISYEQYF.